This is a list of T cell receptor beta chains from one sample in a study of B cell selection in AIRE deficiency. Profiled with immunoSEQ multiplex PCR; TCRdb holds only in-frame clones, not every one. The table records 20,000 to 30,000 clones, about 95% of them present only once. The sample was CD4+CD127+ conventional T cells sorted from PBMCs. These receptors came from a human donor in good health. CDR3s leave out the opening cysteine and the closing phenylalanine or tryptophan.

V: TRBV5-1
J: TRBJ2-7
CDR3: ASSLGPNSYEQY

V: TRBV30
J: TRBJ2-1
CDR3: AWSVLQGLNEQF

V: TRBV5-1
J: TRBJ2-7
CDR3: ASSQGHLSYEQY

V: TRBV6-5
J: TRBJ1-5
CDR3: ASRIQGGNQPQH

V: TRBV28
J: TRBJ2-7
CDR3: ASSLSGVSRNEQY

V: TRBV29-1
J: TRBJ1-1
CDR3: SVETRQSTEAF

V: TRBV6-1
J: TRBJ2-1
CDR3: ASSEAWGEQF

V: TRBV5-1
J: TRBJ2-1
CDR3: ASSLGQDPWAYNEQF

V: TRBV6-6
J: TRBJ1-4
CDR3: ASRRSGQANEKLF

V: TRBV28
J: TRBJ1-4
CDR3: ASSSPGGSNEKLF